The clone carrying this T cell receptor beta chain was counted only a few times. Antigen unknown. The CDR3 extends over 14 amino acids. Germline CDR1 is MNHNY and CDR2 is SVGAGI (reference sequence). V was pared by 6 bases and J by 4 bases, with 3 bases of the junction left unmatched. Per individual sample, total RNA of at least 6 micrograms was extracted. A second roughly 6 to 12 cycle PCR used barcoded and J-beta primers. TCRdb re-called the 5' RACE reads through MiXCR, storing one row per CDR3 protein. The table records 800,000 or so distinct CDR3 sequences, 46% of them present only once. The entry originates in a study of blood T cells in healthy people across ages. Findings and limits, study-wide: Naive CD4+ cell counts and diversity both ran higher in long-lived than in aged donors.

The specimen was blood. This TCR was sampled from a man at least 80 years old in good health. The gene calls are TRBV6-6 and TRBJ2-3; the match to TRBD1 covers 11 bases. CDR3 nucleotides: TGTGCCAGCAGGGACAGGGGGCTGGCAGATACGCAGTATTTT. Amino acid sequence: CASRDRGLADTQYF.